The rows below give T cell receptor beta chains drawn from one sample of a study of blood T cell repertoires in COVID-19. Repertoires were generated with immunoSEQ multiplex PCR, while TCRdb's copy carries only in-frame clones and drops some. The table records 290,000 or so clones, more than 85% of them present only once. Input material: peripheral blood. The receptors were sampled from an older man with acute or convalescent COVID-19. CDR3s include the opening cysteine and the closing phenylalanine or tryptophan. Each record gives: clone size, J gene, V gene, D gene, CDR3 protein, CDR3 DNA. D genes are given only for firm matches. Size is omitted from some rows. Given values are once, few, many or a class for expanded clones.

clone size: .; J gene: TRBJ2-5; V gene: TRBV7-2; D gene: TRBD2; CDR3 protein: CASSLLASGGETQYF; CDR3 DNA: TGTGCCAGCAGCTTATTAGCTAGCGGGGGAGAGACCCAGTACTTC
clone size: once; J gene: TRBJ2-7; V gene: TRBV9; D gene: .; CDR3 protein: CASSVGEGGFLREQYF; CDR3 DNA: TGTGCCAGCAGCGTAGGGGAGGGGGGATTCCTACGGGAGCAGTACTTC
clone size: .; J gene: TRBJ2-1; V gene: TRBV10-1; D gene: .; CDR3 protein: CASSDSPTLYNEQFF; CDR3 DNA: TGCGCCAGCAGTGATAGTCCTACCCTCTACAATGAGCAGTTCTTC
clone size: .; J gene: TRBJ2-5; V gene: TRBV5-1; D gene: TRBD2; CDR3 protein: CASSSTSGGEQETQYF; CDR3 DNA: TGCGCCAGCAGCTCGACTAGCGGGGGTGAACAAGAGACCCAGTACTTC
clone size: .; J gene: TRBJ1-5; V gene: TRBV6-2/TRBV6-3; D gene: TRBD1; CDR3 protein: CASSHQTGWRDQPQHF; CDR3 DNA: TGTGCCAGCAGTCACCAGACAGGGTGGAGGGATCAGCCCCAGCATTTT
clone size: .; J gene: TRBJ2-7; V gene: TRBV29-1; D gene: TRBD1; CDR3 protein: CSVAEGTGAYEQYF; CDR3 DNA: TGCAGCGTTGCGGAAGGGACAGGGGCCTACGAGCAGTACTTC
clone size: .; J gene: TRBJ2-1; V gene: TRBV9; D gene: TRBD2; CDR3 protein: CASSVSLAEYNEQFF; CDR3 DNA: TGTGCCAGCAGCGTTTCACTAGCGGAATACAATGAGCAGTTCTTC
clone size: .; J gene: TRBJ2-5; V gene: TRBV28; D gene: TRBD2; CDR3 protein: CASSLWGGQRVETQYF; CDR3 DNA: TGTGCCAGCAGTTTATGGGGAGGGCAACGGGTAGAGACCCAGTACTTC
clone size: .; J gene: TRBJ2-5; V gene: TRBV5-1; D gene: .; CDR3 protein: CASSLQSLEETQYF; CDR3 DNA: TGCGCCAGCAGCTTGCAAAGCCTGGAAGAGACCCAGTACTTC
clone size: .; J gene: TRBJ2-3; V gene: TRBV19; D gene: TRBD1; CDR3 protein: CASSITGGLNTQYF; CDR3 DNA: TGTGCCAGTAGTATTACAGGGGGCTTGAATACGCAGTATTTT
clone size: once; J gene: TRBJ2-3; V gene: TRBV5-4; D gene: .; CDR3 protein: CASSLEQVLGTDTQYF; CDR3 DNA: TGTGCCAGCAGCTTGGAACAGGTCCTAGGCACAGATACGCAGTATTTT
clone size: .; J gene: TRBJ2-2; V gene: TRBV7-8; D gene: TRBD2; CDR3 protein: CASSLGSGGTGELFF; CDR3 DNA: TGTGCCAGCAGCTTAGGATCGGGAGGCACCGGGGAGCTGTTTTTT
clone size: .; J gene: TRBJ1-4; V gene: TRBV28; D gene: TRBD1; CDR3 protein: CASRRSGGSEKLFF; CDR3 DNA: TGTGCCAGCCGGAGATCAGGGGGCTCTGAAAAACTGTTTTTT
clone size: .; J gene: TRBJ2-7; V gene: TRBV7-2; D gene: .; CDR3 protein: CASSLSGQSHEQYF; CDR3 DNA: TGTGCCAGCAGCCTCAGCGGACAGTCGCACGAGCAGTACTTC
clone size: .; J gene: TRBJ1-1; V gene: TRBV7-9; D gene: TRBD1; CDR3 protein: CASSLMSGTGGEAFF; CDR3 DNA: TGTGCCAGCAGCTTGATGTCCGGGACAGGGGGCGAAGCTTTCTTT
clone size: .; J gene: TRBJ1-5; V gene: TRBV6-1; D gene: .; CDR3 protein: CASSELAGSYQPQHF; CDR3 DNA: TGTGCCAGCAGTGAACTGGCAGGGTCGTATCAGCCCCAGCATTTT
clone size: .; J gene: TRBJ2-1; V gene: TRBV7-2; D gene: TRBD1; CDR3 protein: CASSRVTGIIYNEQFF; CDR3 DNA: TGTGCCAGCAGCCGTGTGACAGGGATCATCTACAATGAGCAGTTCTTC
clone size: .; J gene: TRBJ2-1; V gene: TRBV15; D gene: TRBD2; CDR3 protein: CATSRNSGSYNEQFF; CDR3 DNA: TGTGCCACCAGCAGGAATAGCGGGAGCTACAATGAGCAGTTCTTC
clone size: .; J gene: TRBJ1-5; V gene: TRBV11-2; D gene: .; CDR3 protein: CASSLEGAPNQPQHF; CDR3 DNA: TGTGCCAGCAGCTTAGAAGGAGCCCCCAATCAGCCCCAGCATTTT
clone size: .; J gene: TRBJ2-5; V gene: TRBV27; D gene: TRBD2; CDR3 protein: CASSLLAGVETQYF; CDR3 DNA: TGTGCCAGCAGTTTGCTAGCGGGAGTAGAGACCCAGTACTTC
clone size: once; J gene: TRBJ1-6; V gene: TRBV28; D gene: .; CDR3 protein: CASSNTQILPLHF; CDR3 DNA: TGTGCCAGCAGTAACACACAGATTCTACCCCTCCACTTT
clone size: .; J gene: TRBJ2-5; V gene: TRBV7-2; D gene: TRBD2; CDR3 protein: CASSLGLRSSGSQTQYF; CDR3 DNA: TGTGCCAGCAGCTTAGGCTTACGGTCTAGCGGGAGCCAGACCCAGTACTTC
clone size: .; J gene: TRBJ2-1; V gene: TRBV7-2; D gene: TRBD1; CDR3 protein: CASSFDRGPYNEQFF; CDR3 DNA: TGTGCCAGCAGCTTCGACAGGGGCCCCTACAATGAGCAGTTCTTC
clone size: .; J gene: TRBJ2-5; V gene: TRBV7-2; D gene: TRBD2; CDR3 protein: CASSLVASGGETQYF; CDR3 DNA: TGTGCCAGCAGCTTAGTGGCTAGCGGGGGGGAGACCCAGTACTTC
clone size: .; J gene: TRBJ1-2; V gene: TRBV9; D gene: .; CDR3 protein: CASSVGQSNFGYTF; CDR3 DNA: TGTGCCAGCAGCGTAGGACAGTCTAATTTTGGCTACACCTTC
clone size: few; J gene: TRBJ1-4; V gene: TRBV7-4; D gene: .; CDR3 protein: CASSDVAQGGEKLFF; CDR3 DNA: TGTGCCAGCAGCGACGTGGCACAGGGAGGGGAAAAACTGTTTTTT
clone size: .; J gene: TRBJ2-2; V gene: TRBV27; D gene: TRBD2; CDR3 protein: CARGGTGELFF; CDR3 DNA: TGTGCCAGGGGGGGGACCGGGGAGCTGTTTTTT
clone size: once; J gene: TRBJ2-7; V gene: TRBV7-8; D gene: .; CDR3 protein: CASSLRQALVYEQYF; CDR3 DNA: TGTGCCAGCAGCTTAAGACAGGCCCTCGTCTACGAGCAGTACTTC
clone size: .; J gene: TRBJ2-6; V gene: TRBV23-1; D gene: TRBD1; CDR3 protein: CASPYRGRGCSGANVLTF; CDR3 DNA: TGCGCCAGCCCCTACCGAGGCAGGGGGTGCTCTGGGGCCAACGTCCTGACTTTC
clone size: .; J gene: TRBJ1-1; V gene: TRBV3-1/TRBV3-2; D gene: TRBD1; CDR3 protein: CASSLQGAPTEAFF; CDR3 DNA: TGTGCCAGCAGCCTACAGGGGGCGCCGACTGAAGCTTTCTTT
clone size: .; J gene: TRBJ1-2; V gene: TRBV6-5; D gene: .; CDR3 protein: CASRQPNVIYGYTF; CDR3 DNA: TGTGCCAGCAGACAGCCCAATGTCATCTATGGCTACACCTTC
clone size: .; J gene: TRBJ2-3; V gene: TRBV7-2; D gene: .; CDR3 protein: CASSLGGRTDTQYF; CDR3 DNA: TGTGCCAGCAGCTTAGGTGGCCGCACAGATACGCAGTATTTT
clone size: .; J gene: TRBJ2-1; V gene: TRBV6-6; D gene: TRBD2; CDR3 protein: CASSILAGTYNEQFF; CDR3 DNA: TGTGCCAGCAGTATACTAGCGGGTACCTACAATGAGCAGTTCTTC
clone size: once; J gene: TRBJ2-7; V gene: TRBV11-2; D gene: TRBD1; CDR3 protein: CASSRGRDSFYEQYF; CDR3 DNA: TGTGCCAGCAGCCGAGGCCGGGACAGCTTCTACGAGCAGTACTTC
clone size: .; J gene: TRBJ1-4; V gene: TRBV6-5; D gene: TRBD1; CDR3 protein: CASKTGANEKLFF; CDR3 DNA: TGTGCCAGCAAGACAGGGGCTAATGAAAAACTGTTTTTT
clone size: .; J gene: TRBJ2-1; V gene: TRBV28; D gene: TRBD2; CDR3 protein: CASSFSGKNEQFF; CDR3 DNA: TGTGCCAGCAGTTTTAGCGGGAAGAATGAGCAGTTCTTC
clone size: .; J gene: TRBJ2-3; V gene: TRBV29-1; D gene: .; CDR3 protein: CSADVESTDTQYF; CDR3 DNA: TGCAGCGCTGACGTAGAGAGCACAGATACGCAGTATTTT
clone size: .; J gene: TRBJ2-3; V gene: TRBV5-6; D gene: .; CDR3 protein: CASSLSDGLPSTDTQYF; CDR3 DNA: TGTGCCAGCAGCTTGAGCGATGGACTACCAAGTACAGATACGCAGTATTTT
clone size: .; J gene: TRBJ2-3; V gene: TRBV19; D gene: TRBD2; CDR3 protein: CASSESSGVTDTQYF; CDR3 DNA: TGTGCCAGTAGTGAGTCTAGCGGAGTCACAGATACGCAGTATTTT
clone size: .; J gene: TRBJ2-7; V gene: TRBV2; D gene: .; CDR3 protein: CASSLGGLSSYEQYF; CDR3 DNA: TGTGCCAGCAGTCTCGGAGGGCTGAGCTCCTACGAGCAGTACTTC
clone size: .; J gene: TRBJ2-2; V gene: TRBV7-2; D gene: TRBD2; CDR3 protein: CASSSPLAAGGSTGELFF; CDR3 DNA: TGTGCCAGCAGCTCTCCTTTAGCAGCGGGAGGCTCCACCGGGGAGCTGTTTTTT
clone size: few; J gene: TRBJ1-2; V gene: TRBV30; D gene: TRBD1; CDR3 protein: CAWRETGEANYGYTF; CDR3 DNA: TGTGCCTGGAGGGAGACAGGGGAGGCGAACTATGGCTACACCTTC
clone size: .; J gene: TRBJ2-6; V gene: TRBV5-3; D gene: TRBD1; CDR3 protein: CARSSRGSGANVLTF; CDR3 DNA: TGTGCCAGAAGCTCCAGGGGGTCTGGGGCCAACGTCCTGACTTTC
clone size: .; J gene: TRBJ2-3; V gene: TRBV6-1; D gene: TRBD1; CDR3 protein: CASSDPTGTGDNTQYF; CDR3 DNA: TGTGCCAGCAGTGACCCAACCGGGACAGGGGATAATACGCAGTATTTT
clone size: .; J gene: TRBJ2-4; V gene: TRBV28; D gene: TRBD2; CDR3 protein: CASSLTSPRNIQYF; CDR3 DNA: TGTGCCAGCAGTTTGACTAGCCCGAGGAACATTCAGTACTTC